This T cell receptor (beta chain) was captured in a study of blood T cell repertoires in COVID-19 (TCRdb year 2020). In the study overall: Samples from collaborators originated in the United States, Italy and Spain and spanned both the acute and convalescent phases of COVID-19. The prospective study material was composed of cDNA or gDNA derived from T cells, B-cell-depleted T cells, or PBMCs. Deeply sampled blood TCRbeta repertoires from subjects exposed to, actively infected with, or recovered from COVID-19 were included in the dataset. A freely available public database, intended as a resource for researchers studying the immune response to SARS-CoV-2, is where the repertoires were released. Samples came from the ongoing ImmuneRACE study (first 160 participants) plus 1,254 subjects from 6 global collaborators. A de-identified subject ID, COVID-19 status, age in years and sex were almost always included in the sample metadata. Where available, HLA class I and class II types were obtained from metadata supplied by the sample provider rather than from assay-based typing. Broader findings and caveats from the paper: Clinical and demographic metadata were provided uncurated, with the amount varying by source and participant.

Points on this clone: The antigen it recognizes is unknown. No qualities accompany the bases; no much larger clone lies one base away.

The immunoSEQ Assay, a bias-controlled multiplex PCR, was used to amplify TCRbeta CDR3 regions from genomic DNA. Per the source publication's procedure: Nucleated cell counts per sample were estimated from amplification of reference gene primers within the assay. Sequence reads were collapsed and filtered to measure the absolute abundance of every unique TCRbeta CDR3 rearrangement. For each sample, productive Simpson clonality was calculated as the square root of Simpson's diversity index over productive rearrangements. Here the immuneACCESS table is served through TCRdb, limited to in-frame sequences with V and J called. Missing clones are a known gap in these copies; in checked studies unresolved V genes cover under half, and the rest lacks a known reason. V and J calls and clone size are as listed in that table; D and trimming were resolved from the DNA. The sample profile shows approximately 52,000 clones; about 85% of them were found once. The ten largest account for more than 8.5% of the sample.

Each collaborating institution followed its own protocols to collect whole blood in K2EDTA tubes. Collaborator samples were shipped for TCRbeta analysis as frozen whole blood, isolated PBMCs, or DNA extracted from either sample type. Inclusive of the bounding cysteine and phenylalanine, the CDR3 is 14 residues long. Here the CDR3 DNA is all that survives: 42 bases in frame from base 1. Taken from the germline V gene, the CDR1 and CDR2 loops are SNHLY and FYNNEI. The germline V end is reduced by 6 bases and the J end by 7 bases; junction bases left unmatched: 11. This sequence was found in a human donor in a cohort sampled during active COVID-19. The sample was peripheral blood. Recombination connected TRBV2 to TRBJ2-5, and TRBD1 aligns with 7 junction nucleotides. The CDR3 has the sequence CASRVTGAGGTQYF. The DNA is as follows: TGTGCCAGCAGGGTCACAGGGGCCGGTGGGACCCAGTACTTC.